Given below is one T cell receptor (beta chain) in context. The data stem from a study of blood T cell repertoires in COVID-19. Whole-study context: Material from acute and convalescent COVID-19 was sourced from the United States, Italy and Spain. PBMCs, B-cell-depleted T cells, or T cells were the source of the cDNA or gDNA that made up the material.

Germline V gene sequence: CDR1 SEHNR, CDR2 FQNEAQ (reference sequence). Trimming shortened V by 5 bases and J by 4 bases, and 9 bases separated the two germline ends. The CDR3 extends over 13 amino acids. Authors' analysis steps: Amplification with reference gene primers provided the estimates of nucleated cell counts. Here immunoSEQ multiplex PCR was the method, and the copy in TCRdb shows in-frame clones only, minus some. D and trimming come from the DNA, and the V and J calls and clone size come from that table. The profile shows about 45,000 clones, approximately 86% of them singletons. The receptor was isolated from an elderly woman with active COVID-19. The chain has TRBV7-9 and TRBJ1-5; D is ambiguous. Sequencing was performed on peripheral blood. The CDR3 reads CASSPQKNQPQHF. In DNA form, the CDR3 reads TGTGCCAGCAGCCCGCAGAAAAATCAGCCCCAGCATTTT. The full variable domain, in which reference TRBV7-9 and TRBJ1-5 provide the parts outside the CDR3, is DTGVSQNPRHKITKRGQNVTFRCDPISEHNRLYWYRQTLGQGPEFLTYFQNEAQLEKSRLLSDRFSAERPKGSFSTLEIQRTEQGDSAMYLCASSPQKNQPQHFGDGTRLSIL.